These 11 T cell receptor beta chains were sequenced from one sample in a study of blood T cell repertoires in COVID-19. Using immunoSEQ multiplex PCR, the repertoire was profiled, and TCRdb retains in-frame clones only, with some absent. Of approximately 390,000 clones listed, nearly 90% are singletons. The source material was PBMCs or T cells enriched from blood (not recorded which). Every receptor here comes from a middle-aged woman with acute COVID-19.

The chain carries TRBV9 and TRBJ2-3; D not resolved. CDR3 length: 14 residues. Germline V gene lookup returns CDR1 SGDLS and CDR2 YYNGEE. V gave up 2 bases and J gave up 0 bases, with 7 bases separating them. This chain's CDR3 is CASSVTGSTDTQYF. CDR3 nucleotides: TGTGCCAGCAGCGTTACGGGTAGCACAGATACGCAGTATTTT.

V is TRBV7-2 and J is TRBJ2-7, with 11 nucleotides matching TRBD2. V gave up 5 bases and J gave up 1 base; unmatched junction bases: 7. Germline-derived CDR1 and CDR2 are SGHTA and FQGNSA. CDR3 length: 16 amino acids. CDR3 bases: TGTGCCAGCAGCCGGCAAGGGACTAGCGGATCCTACGAGCAGTACTTC. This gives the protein CASSRQGTSGSYEQYF.

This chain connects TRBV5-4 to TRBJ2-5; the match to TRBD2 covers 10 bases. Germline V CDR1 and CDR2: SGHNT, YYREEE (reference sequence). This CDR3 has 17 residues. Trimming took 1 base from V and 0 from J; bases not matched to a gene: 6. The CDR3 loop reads CASSLLAGGEYQETQYF. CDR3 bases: TGTGCCAGCAGCTTGTTAGCGGGGGGCGAGTACCAAGAGACCCAGTACTTC.

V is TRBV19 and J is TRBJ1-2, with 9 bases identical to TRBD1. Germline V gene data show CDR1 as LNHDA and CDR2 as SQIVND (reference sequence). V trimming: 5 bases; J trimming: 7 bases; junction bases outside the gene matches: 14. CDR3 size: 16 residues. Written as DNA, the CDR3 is TGTGCCAGTAGTCCATTCCTTGGACAGGGGATTTGTGGCTACACCTTC. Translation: CASSPFLGQGICGYTF.

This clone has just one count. CDR3 in DNA: TGTGCCAGCTCACCAACGGGGGAAACTAATGAAAAACTGTTTTTT. Protein: CASSPTGETNEKLFF. The chain uses TRBV18 and TRBJ1-4; D is possibly TRBD1 (5 bases). The CDR3 sequence is 15 residues long. The V gene lost 2 bases and the J gene lost 1 base, with 8 bases spanning the gap. Per the germline V gene, CDR1 is KGHSH and CDR2 is LQKENI.

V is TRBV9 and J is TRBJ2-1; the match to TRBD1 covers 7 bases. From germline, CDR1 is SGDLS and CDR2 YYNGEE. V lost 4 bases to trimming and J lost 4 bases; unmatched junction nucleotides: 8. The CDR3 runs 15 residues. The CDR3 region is CASSIDRDPYNEQFF. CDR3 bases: TGTGCCAGCAGCATCGACAGGGACCCTTACAATGAGCAGTTCTTC.

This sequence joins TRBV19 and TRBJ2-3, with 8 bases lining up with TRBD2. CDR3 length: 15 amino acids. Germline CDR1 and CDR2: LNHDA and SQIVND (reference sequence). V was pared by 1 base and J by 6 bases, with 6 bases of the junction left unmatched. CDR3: CASSIAGGNSDTQYF. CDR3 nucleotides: TGTGCCAGTAGTATAGCGGGGGGGAATTCGGATACGCAGTATTTT.

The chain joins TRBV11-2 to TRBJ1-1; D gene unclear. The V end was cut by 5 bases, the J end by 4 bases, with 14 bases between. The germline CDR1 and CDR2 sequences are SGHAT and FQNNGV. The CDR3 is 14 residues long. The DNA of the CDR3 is TGTGCCAGCAGCCGGAACAGAGCGGGCACTGAAGCTTTCTTT. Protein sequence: CASSRNRAGTEAFF. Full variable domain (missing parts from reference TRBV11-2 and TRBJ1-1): EAGVAQSPRYKIIEKRQSVAFWCNPISGHATLYWYQQILGQGPKLLIQFQNNGVVDDSQLPKDRFSAERLKGVDSTLKIQPAKLEDSAVYLCASSRNRAGTEAFFGQGTRLTVV.

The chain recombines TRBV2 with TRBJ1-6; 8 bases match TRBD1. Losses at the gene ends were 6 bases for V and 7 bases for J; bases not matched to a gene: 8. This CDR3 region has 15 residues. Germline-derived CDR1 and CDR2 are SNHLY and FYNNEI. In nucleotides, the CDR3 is TGTGCCAGCAGACTCTCGGACAGGGACAATTCACCCCTCCACTTT. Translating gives CASRLSDRDNSPLHF.

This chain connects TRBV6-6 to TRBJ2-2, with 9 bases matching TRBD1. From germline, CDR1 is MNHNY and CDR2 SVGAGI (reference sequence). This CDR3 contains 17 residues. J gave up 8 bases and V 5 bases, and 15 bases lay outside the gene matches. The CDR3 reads CASSPVGTGMPRGELFF. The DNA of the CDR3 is TGTGCCAGCAGTCCGGTTGGGACAGGGATGCCACGGGGGGAGCTGTTTTTT.

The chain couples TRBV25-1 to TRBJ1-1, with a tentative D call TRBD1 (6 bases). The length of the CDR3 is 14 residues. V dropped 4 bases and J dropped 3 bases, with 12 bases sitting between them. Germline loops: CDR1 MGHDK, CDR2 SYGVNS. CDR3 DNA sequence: TGTGCCAGCAGTGTTGGGGGCGCGGACACTGAAGCTTTCTTT. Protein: CASSVGGADTEAFF.